What follows are 10 T cell receptor beta chains derived from one specimen sequenced in a study of siplizumab effects on memory and regulatory T cells. Some clones are missing from TCRdb's copy, which holds only in-frame ones; the method was immunoSEQ multiplex PCR. The sample has some 100,000 clones, 93% seen once; the top ten hold roughly 7.1%. Specimen: CD8+ T cells sorted from blood. These receptors were obtained from a human donor in good health.

The chain carries TRBV5-6 and TRBJ2-3; D is ambiguous. V lost 0 bases to trimming and J lost 4 bases, with 9 bases between them. Germline CDR1 is SGHDT and CDR2 is YYEEEE. This CDR3 region has 14 residues. In DNA form, the CDR3 reads TGTGCCAGCAGCTTGGGTAGTCTCGCAGATACGCAGTATTTT. Translation: CASSLGSLADTQYF.

This chain uses TRBV30 with TRBJ2-5, with a possible D match to TRBD2 (6 bases). With 5 bases removed from V and 2 bases from J, the gap between germline ends came to 15 bases. The germline CDR1 and CDR2 sequences are GTSNPN and SVGIG (reference sequence). The CDR3 extends over 14 amino acids. CDR3 sequence: CAWEAGSAQETQYF. DNA for the CDR3: TGTGCCTGGGAGGCGGGGAGCGCGCAAGAGACCCAGTACTTC.

This chain joins TRBV6-5 and TRBJ1-5; 7 nucleotides match TRBD1. The CDR3 totals 13 residues. Germline CDR1 reads MNHEY; CDR2 reads SVGAGI. Trimming removed 6 bases from V and 5 bases from J; junction bases left unmatched: 4. For the CDR3, the DNA is TGTGCCAGCAGCTTAGGGGGCCATCAGCCCCAGCATTTT. This sequence encodes CASSLGGHQPQHF.

The J gene is TRBJ2-1, the V gene TRBV9; D is possibly TRBD2 (5 bases). The germline CDR1 and CDR2 sequences are SGDLS and YYNGEE. The germline V and J ends were trimmed by 3 bases and 4 bases, with 5 bases remaining between them. CDR3 length equals 12 residues. The CDR3 loop reads CASSAGYNEQFF. In DNA, the CDR3 is TGTGCCAGCAGCGCGGGGTACAATGAGCAGTTCTTC.

The chain has TRBV13 and TRBJ2-4, with TRBD2 as a possible D gene (5 bases). The CDR3 covers 15 residues. The germline CDR1 and CDR2 sequences are PRHDT and FYEKMQ (reference sequence). The ends were cut back, 5 bases at V and 8 bases at J, with 19 bases in the middle. As DNA, the CDR3 is TGTGCCAGCAGCGCGAGACGTCTAGGAGGAGACATTCAGTACTTC. It is translated as CASSARRLGGDIQYF. Drawing the rest from reference TRBV13 and TRBJ2-4, the complete variable domain is AAGVIQSPRHLIKEKRETATLKCYPIPRHDTVYWYQQGPGQDPQFLISFYEKMQSDKGSIPDRFSAQQFSDYHSELNMSSLELGDSALYFCASSARRLGGDIQYFGAGTRLSVL.

The rearrangement joins TRBV29-1 to TRBJ2-1; 9 nucleotides line up with TRBD1. The CDR3 has 14 amino acids. The germline V gene has CDR1 SQVTM and CDR2 ANQGSEA. After removal of 7 bases from V and 9 bases from J, the junction contained 13 bases not matched to a gene. The CDR3 nucleotides read TGCAGCGCCCCGGACAGGGGTGGGGTAATTGAGCAGTTCTTC. Amino acid sequence: CSAPDRGGVIEQFF.

The chain couples TRBV4-1 to TRBJ2-7; D is unresolved. The CDR3 contains 11 residues. Germline lookup yields CDR1 MGHRA and CDR2 YSYEKL. Between the trimmed V and J ends, which lost 0 bases and 6 bases, there was a span of 3 bases. CDR3 region: CASSQDREQYF. The CDR3 DNA follows: TGCGCCAGCAGCCAAGATCGCGAGCAGTACTTC.

The chain has TRBV9 and TRBJ2-2, with TRBD1 as a possible D gene (6 bases). This CDR3 has 18 residues. The V end lost 0 bases, the J end lost 8 bases, and 23 bases lay between the germline ends. Germline CDR1 reads SGDLS; CDR2 reads YYNGEE. CDR3 nucleotide sequence: TGTGCCAGCAGCGTAGGCTACGGGACACTGGATGTGGAGGGGGAGCTGTTTTTT. This codes for CASSVGYGTLDVEGELFF.

The chain recombines TRBV7-3 with TRBJ2-1; D may be TRBD1 or TRBD2 (5 bases each). V was clipped by 5 bases and J by 3 bases, with 14 bases between them. CDR1 is SGHTA and CDR2 is FQGTGA in the germline V gene. This CDR3 comprises 15 residues. The CDR3, as DNA: TGTGCCAGCAGCCCTCGGGACCGAAACTACAATGAGCAGTTCTTC. This translates into CASSPRDRNYNEQFF.

V is TRBV7-3 and J is TRBJ2-1; 8 bases are a match to TRBD2. Germline V lookup: CDR1 SGHTA, CDR2 FQGTGA. V was pared by 3 bases and J by 2 bases, with 0 bases of the junction left unmatched. This CDR3 is built from 14 residues. In nucleotides, the CDR3 is TGTGCCAGCAGCTTTAGCGGGGCCTACAATGAGCAGTTCTTC. It is translated as CASSFSGAYNEQFF.